A selection of T cell receptor beta chains follows, all from one sample in a study of blood T cell repertoires in COVID-19. The assay was immunoSEQ multiplex PCR, and TCRdb's table has in-frame clones only and misses some. This repertoire shows roughly 100,000 clones, roughly 87% found once; its top ten account for roughly 5.2%. The sequencing sample was made of peripheral blood. All receptors come from a woman of 80 years or more with active COVID-19. CDR3s include the opening cysteine and the closing phenylalanine or tryptophan. The D gene is left open where the match is weak. Expanded clones are given a class, and other clones once, few, many or no size at all.

CDR3nt: TGTGCCAGTAGTATTCGACTAGCGGGCCATGCTAGCACAGATACGCAGTATTTT; CDR3aa: CASSIRLAGHASTDTQYF; abundance: -; j_gene: TRBJ2-3; d_gene: TRBD2; len: 18; v_gene: TRBV19
CDR3nt: TGTGCCACGGGGCGGCAGGGACACTACGAGCAGTACTTC; CDR3aa: CATGRQGHYEQYF; abundance: -; j_gene: TRBJ2-7; d_gene: -; len: 13; v_gene: TRBV5-5
CDR3nt: TGTGCCAGTAGTATGGATAGGGGAGGTCCCGGGGAGCTGTTTTTT; CDR3aa: CASSMDRGGPGELFF; abundance: -; j_gene: TRBJ2-2; d_gene: -; len: 15; v_gene: TRBV19
CDR3nt: TGTGCCAGCAGCTTAGAAGTCCTACCCTACGAGCAGTACTTC; CDR3aa: CASSLEVLPYEQYF; abundance: once; j_gene: TRBJ2-7; d_gene: -; len: 14; v_gene: TRBV7-9
CDR3nt: TGTGCCAGCAGTGGGAGCCAAGTTTCAAGGGAGACCCAGTACTTC; CDR3aa: CASSGSQVSRETQYF; abundance: -; j_gene: TRBJ2-5; d_gene: -; len: 15; v_gene: TRBV2
CDR3nt: TGTGCCAGCAGTTCGCCGGGGACAGGGGTAAACGAGCAGTACTTC; CDR3aa: CASSSPGTGVNEQYF; abundance: once; j_gene: TRBJ2-7; d_gene: TRBD1; len: 15; v_gene: TRBV28
CDR3nt: TGTGCCAGCTCACCGAGCCTAGCGCCCTACGAGCAGTACTTC; CDR3aa: CASSPSLAPYEQYF; abundance: -; j_gene: TRBJ2-7; d_gene: -; len: 14; v_gene: TRBV18
CDR3nt: TGCGCCAGCGCGGGGGACAGGTTTACGCAGTATTTT; CDR3aa: CASAGDRFTQYF; abundance: -; j_gene: TRBJ2-3; d_gene: -; len: 12; v_gene: TRBV4-3
CDR3nt: TGTGCCAGCAGTCGACTAGCGGGATCTTGGGCCGCAGATACGCAGTATTTT; CDR3aa: CASSRLAGSWAADTQYF; abundance: -; j_gene: TRBJ2-3; d_gene: TRBD2; len: 17; v_gene: TRBV6-6
CDR3nt: TGTGCCAGCTCACCGAGCGGGAGGGCGGGAAATGAGCAGTTCTTC; CDR3aa: CASSPSGRAGNEQFF; abundance: -; j_gene: TRBJ2-1; d_gene: TRBD2; len: 15; v_gene: TRBV18
CDR3nt: TGTGCCAGCAGCTTAGGAGGGCCCTACGAGCAGTACTTC; CDR3aa: CASSLGGPYEQYF; abundance: -; j_gene: TRBJ2-7; d_gene: -; len: 13; v_gene: TRBV11-2
CDR3nt: TGCAGCGTACACCGGGACAACACCTACGAGCAGTACTTC; CDR3aa: CSVHRDNTYEQYF; abundance: many; j_gene: TRBJ2-7; d_gene: -; len: 13; v_gene: TRBV29-1
CDR3nt: TGCGCCAGCAAAGAGCATGGGGGTTTCTCTAGCGGGAGTGTCGTCTACGAGCAGTACTTC; CDR3aa: CASKEHGGFSSGSVVYEQYF; abundance: -; j_gene: TRBJ2-7; d_gene: TRBD2; len: 20; v_gene: TRBV10-2
CDR3nt: TGTGCCAGCAGGGAGACTAGCGGGACCTTTTATGAGCAGTTCTTC; CDR3aa: CASRETSGTFYEQFF; abundance: -; j_gene: TRBJ2-1; d_gene: TRBD2; len: 15; v_gene: TRBV28
CDR3nt: TGTGCCTGGATACAGGTTGAAGCTTTCTTT; CDR3aa: CAWIQVEAFF; abundance: -; j_gene: TRBJ1-1; d_gene: -; len: 10; v_gene: TRBV30
CDR3nt: TGTGCCAGCAGCTTAGCCGGGACAGACCCCACAGATACGCAGTATTTT; CDR3aa: CASSLAGTDPTDTQYF; abundance: -; j_gene: TRBJ2-3; d_gene: TRBD1; len: 16; v_gene: TRBV11-3
CDR3nt: TGTGCCAGCAGGCAGCAGGGGGCCTCTAATGAAAAACTGTTTTTT; CDR3aa: CASRQQGASNEKLFF; abundance: -; j_gene: TRBJ1-4; d_gene: TRBD1; len: 15; v_gene: TRBV27
CDR3nt: TGCGCCAGCAGCTTGGATGGTGGCGGTAATCAGCCCCAGCATTTT; CDR3aa: CASSLDGGGNQPQHF; abundance: once; j_gene: TRBJ1-5; d_gene: -; len: 15; v_gene: TRBV5-1
CDR3nt: TGCGCCAGCAGCCAAGCTCTAAGTAATCAGCCCCAGCATTTT; CDR3aa: CASSQALSNQPQHF; abundance: -; j_gene: TRBJ1-5; d_gene: -; len: 14; v_gene: TRBV4-3
CDR3nt: TGTGCCAGCAGCTTATCTTACGAGTCCTCCGGTGGCTACACCTTC; CDR3aa: CASSLSYESSGGYTF; abundance: -; j_gene: TRBJ1-2; d_gene: -; len: 15; v_gene: TRBV7-9
CDR3nt: TGCGCCAGCTCGCTCCAGGGTCCTCCCTACGAGCAGTACTTC; CDR3aa: CASSLQGPPYEQYF; abundance: -; j_gene: TRBJ2-7; d_gene: -; len: 14; v_gene: TRBV4-1
CDR3nt: TGTGCCAGCAGGCCCAGGGCGGTGGAGAATTCACCCCTCCACTTT; CDR3aa: CASRPRAVENSPLHF; abundance: -; j_gene: TRBJ1-6; d_gene: -; len: 15; v_gene: TRBV2
CDR3nt: TGCGCCAGCAGTCAGGAAGGGGACACAGATACGCAGTATTTT; CDR3aa: CASSQEGDTDTQYF; abundance: -; j_gene: TRBJ2-3; d_gene: -; len: 14; v_gene: TRBV10-1
CDR3nt: TGTGCCAGCAGCAGGGGGGGGGCTGCTGAAGCTTTCTTT; CDR3aa: CASSRGGAAEAFF; abundance: -; j_gene: TRBJ1-1; d_gene: -; len: 13; v_gene: TRBV7-8
CDR3nt: TGCGCCAGCAGCTTGGGACTCACTTTTGCAACTAATGAAAAACTGTTTTTT; CDR3aa: CASSLGLTFATNEKLFF; abundance: -; j_gene: TRBJ1-4; d_gene: -; len: 17; v_gene: TRBV5-1
CDR3nt: TGCGCCAGCAGCTCACAGGGCCTTAGGGATCAGCCCCAGCATTTT; CDR3aa: CASSSQGLRDQPQHF; abundance: -; j_gene: TRBJ1-5; d_gene: -; len: 15; v_gene: TRBV5-1
CDR3nt: TGTGCCAGCAGCTCTAGGAGGCTCGCGAACACCGGGGAGCTGTTTTTT; CDR3aa: CASSSRRLANTGELFF; abundance: -; j_gene: TRBJ2-2; d_gene: -; len: 16; v_gene: TRBV7-9
CDR3nt: TGTGCCAGCAGTTTTGACCAGACAGGGGTTCGCAGCTATGGCTACACCTTC; CDR3aa: CASSFDQTGVRSYGYTF; abundance: -; j_gene: TRBJ1-2; d_gene: TRBD1; len: 17; v_gene: TRBV6-2/TRBV6-3
CDR3nt: TGTGCCATCAGGGAAGGACAGCTTGGGCACTATGGCTACACCTTC; CDR3aa: CAIREGQLGHYGYTF; abundance: -; j_gene: TRBJ1-2; d_gene: -; len: 15; v_gene: TRBV10-3
CDR3nt: TGTGCCAGCGGGGGGAGTCTCTACGAGCAGTACTTC; CDR3aa: CASGGSLYEQYF; abundance: -; j_gene: TRBJ2-7; d_gene: -; len: 12; v_gene: TRBV2
CDR3nt: TGTGCCAGCAGCTCGAACCTCGGACAGGGCGTCCATAAAGATACGCAGTATTTT; CDR3aa: CASSSNLGQGVHKDTQYF; abundance: once; j_gene: TRBJ2-3; d_gene: -; len: 18; v_gene: TRBV21-1
CDR3nt: TGTGCCAGCAGCGTGGCGGGATACAATGAGCAGTTCTTC; CDR3aa: CASSVAGYNEQFF; abundance: -; j_gene: TRBJ2-1; d_gene: -; len: 13; v_gene: TRBV5-4
CDR3nt: TGTGCCAGCAGCCCCGGGGGGACCTCTGGGGCCAACGTCCTGACTTTC; CDR3aa: CASSPGGTSGANVLTF; abundance: -; j_gene: TRBJ2-6; d_gene: TRBD2; len: 16; v_gene: TRBV7-3
CDR3nt: TGTGCCAGCAGTGACGGACAGTTCAGAGAGACCCAGTACTTC; CDR3aa: CASSDGQFRETQYF; abundance: -; j_gene: TRBJ2-5; d_gene: -; len: 14; v_gene: TRBV6-1
CDR3nt: TGTGCCAGCAGCGACTATTATCTGAACACTGAAGCTTTCTTT; CDR3aa: CASSDYYLNTEAFF; abundance: -; j_gene: TRBJ1-1; d_gene: -; len: 14; v_gene: TRBV6-5
CDR3nt: TGTGCCAGGGGACTAGCGGGCCCTAATGGGCAGTTCTTC; CDR3aa: CARGLAGPNGQFF; abundance: -; j_gene: TRBJ2-1; d_gene: TRBD2; len: 13; v_gene: TRBV12-3/TRBV12-4
CDR3nt: TGCGCCAGCAGCCAAGTCGGAGGGAACACTGAAGCTTTCTTT; CDR3aa: CASSQVGGNTEAFF; abundance: -; j_gene: TRBJ1-1; d_gene: -; len: 14; v_gene: TRBV4-3
CDR3nt: TGTGCCAGTAGTATAACGGGCAATCAGCCCCAGCATTTT; CDR3aa: CASSITGNQPQHF; abundance: -; j_gene: TRBJ1-5; d_gene: -; len: 13; v_gene: TRBV19